Presented here are 10 T cell receptor beta chains from one specimen sequenced in a study of blood T cells in healthy people across ages. For the second PCR, which ran for roughly 6 to 11 cycles, a sample-barcoded 5' primer and a J-beta primer mix were used. TCRdb re-derived calls from the 5' RACE reads in MiXCR, one entry per CDR3 protein. The table lists about 1.8 million distinct CDR3 sequences, approximately 50% of them singletons, with over 2% in the top ten. The sequenced sample was blood. Every receptor here comes from a woman aged 40-49 years in good health.

V usage is TRBV23-1 and J usage is TRBJ2-5, with TRBD1 identical over 9 bases. TRBV23-1 is an ORF for which the function is uncertain. V was pared by 4 bases and J by 2 bases, with 14 bases of the junction left unmatched. This CDR3 spans 18 amino acids. This chain's CDR3 is CASSLGEKQGASQETQYF. The DNA of the CDR3 is TGCGCCAGCAGTCTCGGGGAAAAACAGGGGGCATCTCAAGAGACCCAGTACTTC.

This rearrangement joins TRBV6-5 to TRBJ2-4; TRBD2 might be the D (6 bases). This CDR3 has 13 residues. The V end lost 7 bases, the J end lost 15 bases, and 22 bases lay between the germline ends. CDR1 is MNHEY and CDR2 is SVGAGI in the germline V gene. The CDR3 DNA sequence: TGTGCCAGCACCGGGGGTGCGGGTATGGCCCTGTACTTC. Residues: CASTGGAGMALYF.

The genes are TRBV24-1 and TRBJ2-5; 10 nucleotides line up with TRBD1. Trimming took 4 bases from V and 2 from J; bases not matched to a gene: 6. Germline V lookup: CDR1 KGHDR, CDR2 SFDVKD. This CDR3 comprises 16 residues. CDR3 nucleotides: TGTGCCACCAGTGAGGCCGGGACAGGGGTGCAAGAGACCCAGTACTTC. It is translated as CATSEAGTGVQETQYF.

The gene calls are TRBV20-1 and TRBJ2-1, with D hard to call. Germline V gives CDR1 DFQATT, CDR2 SNEGSKA (reference sequence). The V end was cut by 4 bases, the J end by 5 bases, with 24 bases between. There are 17 residues in the CDR3. CDR3 nucleotide sequence: TGCAGTGCTAAAGTCTATGGAACAGCGAGAAACAACAATGAGCAGTTCTTC. Its protein product is CSAKVYGTARNNNEQFF.

This clonotype was counted a few times. This chain links TRBV4-3 with TRBJ2-5; 8 nucleotides match TRBD2. V lost 6 bases and J lost 1; bases outside the gene matches: 7. The CDR3 sequence is 15 residues long. The germline gives CDR1 LGHNA, CDR2 YSLEER. The CDR3 bases are TGCGCCAGCAGTCCCTATGCGGGGGGCCAAGAGACCCAGTACTTC. Its protein is CASSPYAGGQETQYF.

This chain links TRBV6-5 with TRBJ2-1; TRBD2 agrees at 7 bases. CDR1 MNHEY and CDR2 SVGAGI come from the germline V gene. The CDR3 length is 15 residues. V gave up 2 bases and J gave up 6 bases; unmatched junction bases: 7. Here the CDR3 reads CASSYGEGPLNEQFF. For the CDR3, the DNA is TGTGCCAGCAGTTACGGGGAGGGACCTCTCAATGAGCAGTTCTTC.

This clonotype has more than one count but fewer than ten. The chain uses TRBV5-1 and TRBJ2-1; D may be TRBD1 (6 bases). Germline-derived CDR1 and CDR2 are SGHRS and YFSETQ. The CDR3 totals 16 residues. The germline V and J ends were trimmed by 4 bases and 0 bases, with 14 bases remaining between them. The CDR3 DNA reads as TGCGCCAGCAGCCAGAAACAGGGTAGCTCCTACAATGAGCAGTTCTTC. Translated: CASSQKQGSSYNEQFF.

This clonotype was seen more than once but under ten times. The chain employs TRBV4-1 and TRBJ2-1; 7 bases are a match to TRBD2. CDR3 length equals 16 residues. Per germline, CDR1 MGHRA and CDR2 YSYEKL. V lost 1 base, J lost 2 bases, and 5 bases stayed unmatched. The CDR3: CASSQGRGEAYNEQFF. The CDR3 coding sequence is TGCGCCAGCAGCCAAGGCCGGGGGGAAGCCTACAATGAGCAGTTCTTC.

There are a few counts of this clonotype. The chain employs TRBV7-2 and TRBJ2-1; D unclear. This CDR3 region has 13 residues. Deletions cut 0 bases from V and 8 bases from J, with 8 bases between. Germline V gene lookup returns CDR1 SGHTA and CDR2 FQGNSA. The CDR3 region is CASSLAVSDEQFF. CDR3 DNA: TGTGCCAGCAGCTTAGCGGTATCGGATGAGCAGTTCTTC. Based on the CDR3 plus reference TRBV7-2 and TRBJ2-1, the full variable domain is GAGVSQSPSNKVTEKGKDVELRCDPISGHTALYWYRQSLGQGLEFLIYFQGNSAPDKSGLPSDRFSAERTGGSVSTLTIQRTQQEDSAVYLCASSLAVSDEQFFGPGTRLTVL.

V and J are TRBV6-1 and TRBJ1-2; no firm D call. In germline, CDR1 is MNHNS, CDR2 SASEGT. This CDR3 contains 13 residues. V was pared by 0 bases and J by 4 bases, with 6 bases between. The DNA of the CDR3 is TGTGCCAGCAGTGAAGCGAAAGTCTATGGCTACACCTTC. It translates to CASSEAKVYGYTF.